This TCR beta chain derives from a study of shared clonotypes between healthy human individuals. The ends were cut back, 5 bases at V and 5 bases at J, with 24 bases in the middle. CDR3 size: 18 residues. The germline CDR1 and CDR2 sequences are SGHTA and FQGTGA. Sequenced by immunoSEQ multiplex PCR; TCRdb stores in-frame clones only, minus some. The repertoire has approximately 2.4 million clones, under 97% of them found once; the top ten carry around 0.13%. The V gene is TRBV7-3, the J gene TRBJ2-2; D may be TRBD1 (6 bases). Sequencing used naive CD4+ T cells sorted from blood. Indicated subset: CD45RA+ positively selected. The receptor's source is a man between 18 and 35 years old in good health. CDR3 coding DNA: TGTGCCAGCAGCCCTTTCCTGACAGGACCTTCTCGGACCGGGGAGCTGTTTTTT. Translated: CASSPFLTGPSRTGELFF.